This TCR beta chain was sequenced during a study of T cell repertoires in ileal Crohn's disease. Findings and limits, study-wide: Every patient over 26.8% clonality showed endoscopic recurrence.

With regard to this clone: Its antigen is unidentified.

Sequenced by immunoSEQ multiplex PCR; TCRdb stores in-frame clones only, minus some. The sample carries about 16,000 clones, around nine tenths recorded once. Sequenced material: ileal tissue. The origin of this receptor is an adult with Crohn's disease.

CDR3 bases: TGTGCCAGCAGTAAAGGGAGGGGTGAAGCTTTCTTT. Translated: CASSKGRGEAFF. The chain recombines TRBV6-5 with TRBJ1-1, with D possibly TRBD1 on 5 matching bases. The CDR3 has 12 residues. The germline gives CDR1 MNHEY, CDR2 SVGAGI. Trimming pared 5 bases from V and 7 bases from J, leaving 11 bases between.